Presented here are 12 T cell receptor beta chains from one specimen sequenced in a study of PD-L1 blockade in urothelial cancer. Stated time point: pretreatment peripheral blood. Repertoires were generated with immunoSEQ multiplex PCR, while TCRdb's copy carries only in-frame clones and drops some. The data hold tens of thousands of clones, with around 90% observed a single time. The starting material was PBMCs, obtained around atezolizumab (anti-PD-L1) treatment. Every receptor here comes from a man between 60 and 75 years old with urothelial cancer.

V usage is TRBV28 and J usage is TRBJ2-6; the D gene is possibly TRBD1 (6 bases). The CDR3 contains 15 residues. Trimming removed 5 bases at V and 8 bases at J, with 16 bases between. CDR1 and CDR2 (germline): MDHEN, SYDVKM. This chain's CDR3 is CASSKPGHGPNVLTF. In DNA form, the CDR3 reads TGTGCCAGCAGTAAACCGGGACATGGCCCCAACGTCCTGACTTTC.

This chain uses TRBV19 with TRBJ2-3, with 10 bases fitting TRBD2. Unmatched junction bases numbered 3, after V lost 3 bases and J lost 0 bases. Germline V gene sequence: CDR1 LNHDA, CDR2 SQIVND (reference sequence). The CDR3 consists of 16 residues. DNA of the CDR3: TGTGCCAGTAGTATCCCGACTAGCGGGAGCACAGATACGCAGTATTTT. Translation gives CASSIPTSGSTDTQYF.

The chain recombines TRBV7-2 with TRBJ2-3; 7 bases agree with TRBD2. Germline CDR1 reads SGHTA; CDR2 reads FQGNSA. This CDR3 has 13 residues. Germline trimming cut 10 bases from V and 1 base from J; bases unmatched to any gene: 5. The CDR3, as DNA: TGTGCCACCGCGGCGGGGGGCACAGATACGCAGTATTTT. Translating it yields CATAAGGTDTQYF.

CDR3 loop: CAWSVGGTDTQYF. In DNA, the CDR3 is TGTGCCTGGAGTGTAGGGGGCACAGATACGCAGTATTTT. The chain uses TRBV30 and TRBJ2-3; D might be TRBD1 (5 bases). Germline-derived CDR1 and CDR2 are GTSNPN and SVGIG (reference sequence). This CDR3 has 13 amino acids. V was cut by 0 bases and J by 1 base, with 5 bases left in between.

The CDR3 reads CASSLQGGQYF. In DNA, the CDR3 is TGTGCCAGCAGCTTACAGGGTGGGCAGTACTTC. The V call is TRBV7-2, the J call TRBJ2-7, with a possible D match to TRBD1 (5 bases). Germline V CDR1 and CDR2: SGHTA, FQGNSA. Trimming took off 2 bases at V and 9 bases at J, with 8 bases between the two ends. This CDR3 comprises 11 residues.

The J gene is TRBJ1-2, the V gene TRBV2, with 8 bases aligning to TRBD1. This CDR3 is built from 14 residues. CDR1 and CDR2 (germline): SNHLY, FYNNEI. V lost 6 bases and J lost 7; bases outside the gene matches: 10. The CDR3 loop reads CASRGPQGALGYTF. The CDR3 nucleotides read TGTGCCAGCAGAGGGCCTCAGGGGGCCCTTGGCTACACCTTC.

The CDR3 spells CASSRGTQPQHF. The DNA for the CDR3 is TGTGCCAGCAGCCGGGGGACTCAGCCCCAGCATTTT. This chain joins TRBV13 and TRBJ1-5, with D perhaps TRBD1 (5 bases). The CDR3 contains 12 residues. Looked up from germline, CDR1 is PRHDT and CDR2 is FYEKMQ (reference sequence). V lost 5 bases to trimming and J lost 6 bases, with 8 bases between them.

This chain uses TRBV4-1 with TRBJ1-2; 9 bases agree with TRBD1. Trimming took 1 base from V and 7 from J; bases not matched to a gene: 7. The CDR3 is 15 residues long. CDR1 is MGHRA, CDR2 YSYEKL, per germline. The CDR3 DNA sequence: TGCGCCAGCAGCCAAGGACAGGGGGTCCCCTTTGGCTACACCTTC. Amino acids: CASSQGQGVPFGYTF.

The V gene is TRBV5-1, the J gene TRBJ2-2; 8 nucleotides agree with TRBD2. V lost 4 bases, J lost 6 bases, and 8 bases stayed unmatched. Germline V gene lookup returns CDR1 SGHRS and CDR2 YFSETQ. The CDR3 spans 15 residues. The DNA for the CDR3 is TGCGCCAGCAGCCCTATAGCGGGGTCGGCCGGGGAGCTGTTTTTT. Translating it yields CASSPIAGSAGELFF.

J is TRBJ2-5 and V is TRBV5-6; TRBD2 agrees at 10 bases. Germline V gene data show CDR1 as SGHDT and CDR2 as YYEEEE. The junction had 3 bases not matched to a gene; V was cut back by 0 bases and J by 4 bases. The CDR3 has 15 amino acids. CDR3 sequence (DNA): TGTGCCAGCAGCTTGGGGACTAGCGGTCGAGAGACCCAGTACTTC. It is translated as CASSLGTSGRETQYF.

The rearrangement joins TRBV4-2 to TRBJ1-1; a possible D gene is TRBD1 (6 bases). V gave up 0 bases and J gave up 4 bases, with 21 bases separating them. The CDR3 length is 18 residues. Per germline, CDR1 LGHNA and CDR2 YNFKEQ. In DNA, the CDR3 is TGTGCCAGCAGCCAAGAGGGGCCAGGGGATCGGCGCATCACTGAAGCTTTCTTT. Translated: CASSQEGPGDRRITEAFF.

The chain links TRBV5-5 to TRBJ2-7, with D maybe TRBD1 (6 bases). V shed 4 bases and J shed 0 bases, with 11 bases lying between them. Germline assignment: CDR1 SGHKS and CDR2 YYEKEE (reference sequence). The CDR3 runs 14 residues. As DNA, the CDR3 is TGTGCCAGCAGCCCGGGACATGTCTCCTACGAGCAGTACTTC. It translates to CASSPGHVSYEQYF.